Following are 2 T cell receptor beta chains from one sample sequenced in a study of response to subunit inactivated influenza vaccine. TCRdb used MiXCR to reprocess the RT-PCR reads, holding one entry per CDR3 protein. The repertoire includes under 850,000 distinct CDR3 sequences, around a sixth of them detected once, and approximately 10% sits in the top ten. The source was PBMCs from blood, collected 5 to 6 days after vaccination. These receptors were taken from a man aged 45 to 65 who received an inactivated influenza vaccine.

The chain couples TRBV5-1 to TRBJ1-1; D not resolved. This CDR3 is 14 amino acids long. V was clipped by 2 bases and J by 3 bases, with 11 bases between them. Germline V CDR1 and CDR2: SGHRS, YFSETQ. The CDR3 here is CASSLRVGDTEAFF. The CDR3 DNA reads TGCGCCAGCAGCTTAAGAGTCGGTGACACTGAAGCTTTCTTT. Using reference TRBV5-1 and TRBJ1-1 for the parts outside the CDR3, the full variable domain is KAGVTQTPRYLIKTRGQQVTLSCSPISGHRSVSWYQQTPGQGLQFLFEYFSETQRNKGNFPGRFSGRQFSNSRSEMNVSTLELGDSALYLCASSLRVGDTEAFFGQGTRLTVV.

This clonotype was found a few times. V gene TRBV20-1 combines with J gene TRBJ2-7; D possibly uses TRBD1 or TRBD2 (5 bases each). CDR3 length equals 12 residues. The V and J ends lost 5 bases and 5 bases respectively, with 13 bases between them. The germline V gene encodes CDR1 DFQATT and CDR2 SNEGSKA (reference sequence). The CDR3 DNA sequence: TGCAGTGCTCGAGGGGACCTGGACGAGCAGTACTTC. Translated: CSARGDLDEQYF.